The rows below give T cell receptor beta chains drawn from one sample of a study of shared clonotypes between healthy human individuals. Generated by immunoSEQ multiplex PCR, the TCRdb table keeps only in-frame clones and is missing some. Among 530,000 or so clones listed, almost 80% were seen once. The sequencing sample was made of PBMCs. The receptors come from a woman aged 40 to 55 in good health. Some clones in this sample may be carry-over from other donors' samples. Both conserved end residues are part of each CDR3. Each record gives: J gene, V gene, D gene, clone size, CDR3 DNA, CDR3 protein. D genes are given only for firm matches. Some rows have no size entry. The others give once, few or many, or a class for an expanded clone.

j_gene: TRBJ1-4; v_gene: TRBV10-3; d_gene: -; abundance: -; CDR3nt: TGTGCCATCAGTGACATATGGACAAGAGGAACTAATGAAAAACTGTTTTTT; CDR3aa: CAISDIWTRGTNEKLFF
j_gene: TRBJ2-2; v_gene: TRBV5-1; d_gene: -; abundance: -; CDR3nt: TGCGCCAGCAGCCTCCGTAACGCGAACACCGGGGAGCTGTTTTTT; CDR3aa: CASSLRNANTGELFF
j_gene: TRBJ2-7; v_gene: TRBV27; d_gene: -; abundance: many; CDR3nt: TGTGCCAGCAGCCCCACGCCAGGGGGGAGCTCCTACGAGCAGTACTTC; CDR3aa: CASSPTPGGSSYEQYF
j_gene: TRBJ2-3; v_gene: TRBV9; d_gene: -; abundance: -; CDR3nt: TGTGCCAGCAGCGTAGATAGAGATACGCAGTATTTT; CDR3aa: CASSVDRDTQYF
j_gene: TRBJ1-1; v_gene: TRBV5-1; d_gene: -; abundance: -; CDR3nt: TGCGCCAGCAGCTATGGACATAACACTGAAGCTTTCTTT; CDR3aa: CASSYGHNTEAFF
j_gene: TRBJ2-7; v_gene: TRBV7-9; d_gene: -; abundance: once; CDR3nt: TGTGCCAGCAGCTTAATAGGGGAGCAGTACTTC; CDR3aa: CASSLIGEQYF
j_gene: TRBJ1-4; v_gene: TRBV2; d_gene: TRBD1; abundance: -; CDR3nt: TGTGCCAGCATTTCGGACAGGGGTAATGAAAAACTGTTTTTT; CDR3aa: CASISDRGNEKLFF
j_gene: TRBJ2-2; v_gene: TRBV5-1; d_gene: TRBD2; abundance: once; CDR3nt: TGCGCCAGCAGGGACGGGACTACGAACACCGGGGAGCTGTTTTTT; CDR3aa: CASRDGTTNTGELFF
j_gene: TRBJ2-1; v_gene: TRBV7-3; d_gene: TRBD2; abundance: once; CDR3nt: TGTGCCAGCAGCTCCCCCAGCGGGAGTCCCGAGCAGTTCTTC; CDR3aa: CASSSPSGSPEQFF
j_gene: TRBJ2-3; v_gene: TRBV5-6; d_gene: TRBD2; abundance: once; CDR3nt: TGTGCCACCGGGACTAGCGGGAGTGCGGATACGCAGTATTTT; CDR3aa: CATGTSGSADTQYF
j_gene: TRBJ1-4; v_gene: TRBV15; d_gene: -; abundance: -; CDR3nt: TGTGCCACCAGCAGAGATTTGGGGATTCCAGATGAAAAACTGTTTTTT; CDR3aa: CATSRDLGIPDEKLFF
j_gene: TRBJ2-7; v_gene: TRBV5-1; d_gene: -; abundance: -; CDR3nt: TGCGCCAGCAGCTCCTCCACCCCTAATTACGAGCAGTACTTC; CDR3aa: CASSSSTPNYEQYF
j_gene: TRBJ1-4; v_gene: TRBV28; d_gene: -; abundance: -; CDR3nt: TGTGCCAGCCAGGGTAATGAAAAACTGTTTTTT; CDR3aa: CASQGNEKLFF
j_gene: TRBJ1-1; v_gene: TRBV9; d_gene: TRBD1; abundance: -; CDR3nt: TGTGCCAGCAGCGTCCTGGGACAGGGGGGGGCTGAAGCTTTCTTT; CDR3aa: CASSVLGQGGAEAFF
j_gene: TRBJ2-1; v_gene: TRBV11-2; d_gene: TRBD2; abundance: -; CDR3nt: TGTGCCAGCAAACCGGGACTAGCGGGCAATGAGCAGTTCTTC; CDR3aa: CASKPGLAGNEQFF
j_gene: TRBJ2-3; v_gene: TRBV6-5; d_gene: TRBD2; abundance: -; CDR3nt: TGTGCCAGCCGTACCGGGGGGATTAGCACAGATACGCAGTATTTT; CDR3aa: CASRTGGISTDTQYF
j_gene: TRBJ2-2; v_gene: TRBV5-1; d_gene: TRBD2; abundance: once; CDR3nt: TGCGCCAGCAGCTTTGCAGCGGGAGGTCCCTCCGGGGAGCTGTTTTTT; CDR3aa: CASSFAAGGPSGELFF
j_gene: TRBJ2-5; v_gene: TRBV19; d_gene: -; abundance: -; CDR3nt: TGTGCCAGTAGGCCCAACCATCTGGCGGCCCAGTACTTC; CDR3aa: CASRPNHLAAQYF
j_gene: TRBJ1-5; v_gene: TRBV6-8; d_gene: -; abundance: few; CDR3nt: TGTGCCAGCAGAGGTGCAGGTCGCAATCAGCCCCAGCATTTT; CDR3aa: CASRGAGRNQPQHF
j_gene: TRBJ2-5; v_gene: TRBV2; d_gene: -; abundance: -; CDR3nt: TGTGCCAGCATTGGGGAGACCCAGTACTTC; CDR3aa: CASIGETQYF
j_gene: TRBJ2-5; v_gene: TRBV6-1; d_gene: TRBD2; abundance: -; CDR3nt: TGTGCCAGCAGTGGTGGCGGGAGTAACCAGGGAGGGGAGACCCAGTACTTC; CDR3aa: CASSGGGSNQGGETQYF
j_gene: TRBJ2-7; v_gene: TRBV2; d_gene: -; abundance: -; CDR3nt: TGTGCCAGCAGCCGAGGGACCCAACCGGCCTACGAGCAGTACTTC; CDR3aa: CASSRGTQPAYEQYF
j_gene: TRBJ1-4; v_gene: TRBV19; d_gene: -; abundance: -; CDR3nt: TGTGCCAGTAGTATTTCAGGGACCGAAAAACTGTTTTTT; CDR3aa: CASSISGTEKLFF
j_gene: TRBJ2-2; v_gene: TRBV7-2; d_gene: -; abundance: few; CDR3nt: TGTGCCAGCAGCGGCCAACAGCTAGCTGCCGGGGAGCTGTTTTTT; CDR3aa: CASSGQQLAAGELFF